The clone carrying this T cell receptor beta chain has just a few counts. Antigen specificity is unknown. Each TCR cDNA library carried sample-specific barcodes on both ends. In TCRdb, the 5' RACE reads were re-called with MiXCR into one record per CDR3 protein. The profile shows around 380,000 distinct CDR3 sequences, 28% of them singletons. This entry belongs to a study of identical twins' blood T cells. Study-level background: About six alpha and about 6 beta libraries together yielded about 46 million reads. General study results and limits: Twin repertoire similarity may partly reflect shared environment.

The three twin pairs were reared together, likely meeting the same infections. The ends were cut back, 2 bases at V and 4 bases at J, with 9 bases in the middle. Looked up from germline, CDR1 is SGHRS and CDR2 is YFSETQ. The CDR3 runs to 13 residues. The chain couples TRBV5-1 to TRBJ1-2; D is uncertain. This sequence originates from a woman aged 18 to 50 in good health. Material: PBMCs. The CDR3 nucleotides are TGCGCCAGCAGCTTCGGGCCAGCCTATGGCTACACCTTC. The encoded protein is CASSFGPAYGYTF.